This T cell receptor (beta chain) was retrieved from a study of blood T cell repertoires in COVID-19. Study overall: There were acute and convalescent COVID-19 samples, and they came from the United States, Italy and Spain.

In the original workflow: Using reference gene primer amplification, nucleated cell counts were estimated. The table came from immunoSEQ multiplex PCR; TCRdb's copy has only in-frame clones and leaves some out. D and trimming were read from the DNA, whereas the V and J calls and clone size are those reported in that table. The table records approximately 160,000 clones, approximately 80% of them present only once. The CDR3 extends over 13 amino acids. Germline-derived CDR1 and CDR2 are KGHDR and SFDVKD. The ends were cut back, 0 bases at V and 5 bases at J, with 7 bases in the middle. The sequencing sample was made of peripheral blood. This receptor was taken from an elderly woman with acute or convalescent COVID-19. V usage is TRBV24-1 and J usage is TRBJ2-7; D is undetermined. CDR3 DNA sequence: TGTGCCACCAGTGATTTGCGGGTAAACGAGCAGTACTTC. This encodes CATSDLRVNEQYF.